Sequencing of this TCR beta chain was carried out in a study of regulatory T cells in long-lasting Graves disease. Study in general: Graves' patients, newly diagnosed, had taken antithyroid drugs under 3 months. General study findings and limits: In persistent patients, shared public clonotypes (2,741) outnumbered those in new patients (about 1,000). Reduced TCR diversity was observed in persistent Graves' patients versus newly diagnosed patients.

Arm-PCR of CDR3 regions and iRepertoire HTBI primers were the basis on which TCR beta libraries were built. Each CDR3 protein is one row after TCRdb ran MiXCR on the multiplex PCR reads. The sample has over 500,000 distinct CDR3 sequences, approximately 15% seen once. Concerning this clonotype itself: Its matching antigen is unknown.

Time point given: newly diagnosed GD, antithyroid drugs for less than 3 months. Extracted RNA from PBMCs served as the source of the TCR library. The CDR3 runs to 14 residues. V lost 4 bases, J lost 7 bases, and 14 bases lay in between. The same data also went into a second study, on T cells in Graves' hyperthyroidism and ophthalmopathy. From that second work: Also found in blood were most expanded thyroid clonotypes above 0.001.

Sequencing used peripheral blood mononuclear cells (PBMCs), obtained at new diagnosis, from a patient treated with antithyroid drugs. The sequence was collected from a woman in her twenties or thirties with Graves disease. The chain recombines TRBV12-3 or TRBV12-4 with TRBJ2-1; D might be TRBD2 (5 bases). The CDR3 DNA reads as TGTGCCAGCAGTTGGACGAGACTACTGAATGAGCAGTTCTTC. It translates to CASSWTRLLNEQFF.